The clone carrying this T cell receptor (beta chain) occurred a few times. The data stem from a study of follicular helper T cells after annual influenza vaccination. The data were produced by immunoSEQ multiplex PCR, yet TCRdb's version contains in-frame clones alone and is incomplete. This sample yields more than 5,500 clones, of which around 85% are seen a single time; around 0.54% belongs to the top ten. Specified time point: 2015-2016 season, 7 days after influenza vaccination. Blood volume per time point ranged from about 35 to 110 mL. The CDR3 consists of 14 residues. V gave up 4 bases and J gave up 1 base; unmatched junction bases: 1. Germline loops: CDR1 SGHDN, CDR2 FVKESK.

This chain links TRBV14 with TRBJ2-7, with TRBD1 matching 10 bases. The TCR comes from an adult who received the influenza vaccine. This material consisted of CXCR5- memory CD4+ T cells sorted from blood, taken 7 days after influenza vaccination. The CDR3 nucleotides read TGTGCCAGCAGCCGGACAGGGGGTTCCTACGAGCAGTACTTC. Its translation is CASSRTGGSYEQYF.